The TCR beta chain described here comes from a study of shared clonotypes between healthy human individuals. Study-wide results and limits: Only blood underwent sampling, and tissue repertoires likely differ. Compared with clonotypes that all four donors shared, non-shared clonotypes had lower generation probabilities.

CD45RO-negative CD8 cells positively selected for CCR7 made up the naive population, which excluded terminally differentiated effector memory CD45RA+ cells. This clone came up once. Its antigen is still unknown. Sequenced by immunoSEQ multiplex PCR; TCRdb stores in-frame clones only, minus some. The sample records about 2,100,000 clones, more than 85% being singletons. V was shortened by 0 bases and J by 4 bases, with 15 bases between the two germline ends. This CDR3 is built from 16 residues. Germline V gives CDR1 MGHRA, CDR2 YSYEKL. The TCR comes from a young man in good health. Some clones in this sample may be carry-over from other donors' samples. What was sequenced was naive CD8+ T cells from PBMCs. The chain employs TRBV4-1 and TRBJ1-1; D possibly corresponds to TRBD1 (5 bases). The CDR3 nucleotides are TGCGCCAGCAGCCAAGAGGGGCCTCCGGGAGGCACTGAAGCTTTCTTT. Translating it yields CASSQEGPPGGTEAFF.